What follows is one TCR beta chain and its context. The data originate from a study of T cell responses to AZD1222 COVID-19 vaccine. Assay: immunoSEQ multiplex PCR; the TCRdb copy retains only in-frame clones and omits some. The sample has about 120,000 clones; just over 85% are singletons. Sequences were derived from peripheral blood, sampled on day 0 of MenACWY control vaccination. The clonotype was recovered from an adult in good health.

The CDR3 region has the DNA TGTGCCAGCAGCAACAGAGAGACCCAGTACTTC. This translates into CASSNRETQYF. The genes are TRBV7-2 and TRBJ2-5; D is ambiguous. CDR1 and CDR2 from the germline V gene are SGHTA and FQGNSA. V was trimmed by 5 bases and J by 4 bases, leaving 5 bases between them. The CDR3 sequence is 11 residues long.